The clone carrying this TCR beta chain was picked up one time. What it binds is unknown. Treatment: oral pan-JAK inhibitor, 5-10 mg twice daily. RNA was isolated and reverse transcribed to cDNA, the sequencing template. Sequencing was performed with immunoSEQ multiplex PCR; in TCRdb, only in-frame clones are kept and a portion is missing. The sample carries 40,000 to 50,000 clones, just over 65% recorded once. This specimen belongs to a study of CD8+ T cells in alopecia areata. Study-level background: The study gave treated patients oral tofacitinib at 5 to 10 mg twice daily. Dosing with tofacitinib proceeded for 6 to 18 months, followed by 6 months off drug.

Findings of the study overall: Scalp clonality, together with expanded CD8+ clones among the top 100, fell significantly with tofacitinib.

Losses at the gene ends were 3 bases for V and 5 bases for J; bases not matched to a gene: 9. Germline loops: CDR1 SQVTM, CDR2 ANQGSEA. The CDR3 extends over 15 amino acids. This rearrangement joins TRBV29-1 to TRBJ2-3, with 9 bases identical to TRBD1. This sequence originates from a human donor with alopecia areata. The specimen comprised CD8+ T cells sorted from blood, sampled at week 4, from a patient treated with tofacitinib. The DNA for the CDR3 is TGCAGCGTTGATGCGGGACAGGGCTCACAAGATACGCAGTATTTT. It yields the protein CSVDAGQGSQDTQYF.